This T cell receptor beta chain was identified in a study of T cell responses to AZD1222 COVID-19 vaccine. Points from the study as a whole: Repertoire sampling was restricted to post-peak T cell response timepoints. Epitopes outside B.1.351 and B.1.1.7 mutated regions reportedly drew nearly half of spike TCRs.

As to this clone: The antigen is unknown.

TCRdb's table, derived via immunoSEQ multiplex PCR, lists solely in-frame clones and lacks some. The top ten hold about 1.2% of the sample, which has more than 100,000 clones, roughly 84% seen once. This CDR3 is built from 13 residues. Per germline, CDR1 SNHLY and CDR2 FYNNEI. The V end was cut by 7 bases, the J end by 17 bases, with 21 bases between. This TCR derives from an adult in good health. Material: peripheral blood, obtained on day 0 of AZD1222 vaccination. J is TRBJ1-6 and V is TRBV2; TRBD1 might be the D (6 bases). In DNA, the CDR3 is TGTGCCAGCACCCGAGGGGACCGGACAGTTTTCCACTTT. Amino acid sequence: CASTRGDRTVFHF.